This T cell receptor (beta chain) comes out of a study of technical replicates of blood from a few donors. The CDR3 loop spans 13 amino acids. V was trimmed by 3 bases and J by 2 bases, leaving 7 bases between them. Germline V lookup: CDR1 SGHDT, CDR2 YYEEEE. Profiling relied on immunoSEQ multiplex PCR, and the TCRdb table lists in-frame clones only, not all of them. The profile covers approximately 76,000 clones, with 70% to 90% appearing a single time and around 4.8% taken by the ten largest. The genes are TRBV5-6 and TRBJ2-3; the D gene is possibly TRBD1 (5 bases). Sequencing was performed on PBMCs. This clonotype was obtained from a human donor in good health. Some clones in this sample may be carry-over from other donors' samples. CDR3 sequence reads: CASSSTDTDTQYF. The CDR3 DNA sequence: TGTGCCAGCAGCTCGACAGACACAGATACGCAGTATTTT.